This T cell receptor beta chain originates from a study of blood T cell repertoires in COVID-19. Study summary: From the United States, Italy and Spain came samples of acute and convalescent COVID-19.

Participants had their cohort set by participant-reported clinical history. Each recovered donor of Cohort 3 presented with two negative PCRs, clearance, or symptom resolution. In the source study's methods: Quantification of nucleated cells was approximated via reference gene primer amplification. Measured with immunoSEQ multiplex PCR; TCRdb has only the in-frame clones, and not every one. The DNA was the basis for D and trimming; V, J and clone size are from that table. Of roughly 330,000 clones in the sample, 65% to 90% were seen once. The CDR3 length is 14 residues. V shed 6 bases and J 3 bases; nucleotides not matched to a gene: 5. CDR1 is MDHEN, CDR2 SYDVKM, per germline.

Input material: PBMCs or T cells enriched from blood (not recorded which). V and J are TRBV28 and TRBJ2-3, with TRBD1 matching over 8 bases. The clonotype originates from a woman aged 18-35 years who had recovered from COVID-19. This CDR3 reads CASSGQGGTDTQYF. The CDR3 DNA reads TGTGCCAGCAGCGGACAGGGCGGAACAGATACGCAGTATTTT.